This T cell receptor beta chain was sequenced for a study of blood T cell repertoires in COVID-19. In the study overall: Samples of COVID-19 (acute and convalescent) were obtained from the United States, Italy and Spain. The analysed material was cDNA or gDNA that came from T cells, B-cell-depleted T cells, or PBMCs.

CDR1 and CDR2 from the germline V gene are SNHLY and FYNNEI. The CDR3 length is 16 residues. V was clipped by 4 bases and J by 4 bases; unmatched bases: 9. As handled by the study authors: Amplified reference gene primers provided the basis for estimating nucleated cell counts. Only in-frame clones appear in the TCRdb table, and some are missing; sequencing was by immunoSEQ multiplex PCR. From that table come the V and J calls and clone size; the DNA was used to work out D and trimming. The sample lists hundreds of thousands of clones, approximately 90% occurring once. The receptor was derived from a man in his sixties who had recovered from COVID-19. The gene calls are TRBV2 and TRBJ2-3; 9 nucleotides align to TRBD1. Sequencing was carried out using peripheral blood. CDR3 amino acids: CASSAGPGQGSDTQYF. Written as DNA, the CDR3 is TGTGCCAGCAGTGCTGGGCCGGGACAGGGTTCAGATACGCAGTATTTT.